The T cell receptor (beta chain) under discussion was sequenced for a study of T-cell reconstitution after alpha-beta-depleted transplantation in children. Whole-study results and caveats: T-cell numbers and diversity one year post-transplant derived largely from freshly generated T cells.

Molecular barcoding with unique molecular identifiers was used for the TCRbeta library. A single record per CDR3 protein comes from TCRdb applying MiXCR to the PCR reads. The top ten hold about 8.2% of the sample, which has a few hundred thousand distinct CDR3 sequences, roughly 7.8% seen once. This clonotype was counted many times. Its antigen is as yet unknown. Trimming removed 0 bases from V and 0 bases from J; junction bases left unmatched: 10. CDR3 length: 18 amino acids. CDR1 is SGDLS, CDR2 YYNGEE, per germline. This specimen was peripheral blood, taken 360 days after TCRalphabeta/CD19-depleted stem cell transplant. The chain links TRBV9 to TRBJ2-3; 7 nucleotides agree with TRBD2. The sequence came from a female patient between 2 and 15 years old who had a stem cell transplant for Fanconi anemia, so the T cells may come from the graft donor. The CDR3 is CASSVAVSVSGSTDTQYF. Written as DNA, the CDR3 is TGTGCCAGCAGCGTAGCCGTCTCAGTTAGCGGGAGCACAGATACGCAGTATTTT. Filled out from reference TRBV9 and TRBJ2-3, the complete variable domain reads DSGVTQTPKHLITATGQRVTLRCSPRSGDLSVYWYQQSLDQGLQFLIQYYNGEERAKGNILERFSAQQFPDLHSELNLSSLELGDSALYFCASSVAVSVSGSTDTQYFGPGTRLTVL.